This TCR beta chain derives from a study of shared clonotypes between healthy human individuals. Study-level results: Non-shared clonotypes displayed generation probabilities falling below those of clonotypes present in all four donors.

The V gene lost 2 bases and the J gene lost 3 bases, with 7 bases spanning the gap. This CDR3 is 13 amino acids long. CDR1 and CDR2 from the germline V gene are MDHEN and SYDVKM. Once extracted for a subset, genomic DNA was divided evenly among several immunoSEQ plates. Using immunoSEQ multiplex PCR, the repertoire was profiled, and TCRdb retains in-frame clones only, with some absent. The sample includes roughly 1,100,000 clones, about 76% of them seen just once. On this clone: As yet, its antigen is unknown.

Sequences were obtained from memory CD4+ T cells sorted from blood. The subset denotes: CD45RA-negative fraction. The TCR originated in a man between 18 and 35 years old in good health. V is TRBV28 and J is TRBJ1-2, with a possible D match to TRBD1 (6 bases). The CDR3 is CASSLAGDYGYTF. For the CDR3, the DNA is TGTGCCAGCAGTTTAGCAGGGGACTATGGCTACACCTTC.